This TCR beta chain was identified in a study of early stage breast cancer tumors. The CDR3 extends over 15 amino acids. V was pared by 1 base and J by 0 bases, with 3 bases of the junction left unmatched. In germline, CDR1 is SNHLY, CDR2 FYNNEI. A note on this clone: Antigen unknown.

Each sample had two DNA replicates, roughly 0.5 ug blood or around 1.5 ug tissue. Clones were read by immunoSEQ multiplex PCR, and TCRdb kept only the in-frame ones, dropping some. The data hold tens of thousands of clones, with 72% observed a single time. General study findings and limits: Blood repertoires resembled normal breast more than tumor. Commonly generated sequences made up most enriched TCRB sequences shared between patients.

The chain is built from TRBV2 and TRBJ2-7; 7 nucleotides align to TRBD1. The sequence was collected from a person aged 50-59 years with breast cancer. Specimen: blood. CDR3 sequence: CASSEGTGLSYEQYF. The DNA of the CDR3 is TGTGCCAGCAGTGAAGGGACAGGCCTCTCCTACGAGCAGTACTTC.